This record concerns one T cell receptor (beta chain) sequence. Its antigen is unidentified. The germline V and J ends were trimmed by 5 bases and 3 bases, with 17 bases remaining between them. This CDR3 has 16 residues. These data come from a study of T-cell memory formation after mild COVID-19. Overall study results and limits: Clones shrinking from day 15 to 85 showed even CD4/CD8 mixes; later expanders tilted CD4+.

From the 5' RACE reads, TCRdb called clonotypes with MiXCR, one entry per CDR3 protein. This table has about 440,000 distinct CDR3 sequences, over 15% appearing once. The chain combines TRBV12-3 or TRBV12-4 with TRBJ1-3; TRBD1 might be the D (6 bases). The source material was PBMCs or a T cell subset sorted from them (not recorded which). The clonotype was recovered from an adult woman who had mild COVID-19 (a few samples of this study predate the infection). Cell type and time point are not known. This chain's CDR3 is CASSRGGVVSGNTIYF. The CDR3 DNA follows: TGTGCCAGCAGTCGAGGGGGGGTGGTGAGTGGAAACACCATATATTTT.